These 12 T cell receptor beta chains were sequenced from one sample in a study of cytomegalovirus exposure and HLA in healthy donors (dated by TCRdb to the late 2010s). Libraries were built with the immunoSEQ multiplex PCR assay. For the multiplex PCR, a mixture combining 60 forward primers for TCR Vbeta segments and 13 reverse primers for TCR Jbeta segments was used. This is the immuneACCESS table as TCRdb keeps it, with only in-frame sequences that have V and J called. A part of the clones is gone; compared with another copy, unresolved V genes explain less than half, and the rest is unexplained. Recorded for this sample are about 140,000 clones; 70% to 90% of them occurred a single time. The ten largest clones take up around 0.54% of the sample. The material sequenced was PBMCs. Receptor source: a woman in her thirties or forties in good health and CMV-seronegative.

The genes are TRBV30 and TRBJ2-4, with D possibly TRBD2 on 5 matching bases. CDR1 is GTSNPN and CDR2 is SVGIG in the germline V gene (reference sequence). V was trimmed by 8 bases and J by 8 bases, leaving 13 bases between them. There are 11 residues in the CDR3. The CDR3 here is CAIGVGDIQYF. The CDR3 bases are TGTGCCATTGGAGTGGGAGACATTCAGTACTTC.

The chain links TRBV6-5 to TRBJ2-7, with 7 nucleotides matching TRBD1. The CDR3 totals 13 residues. The V gene's germline CDR1 is MNHEY and CDR2 SVGAGI. The V segment lost 10 bases and the J segment 2 bases; nucleotides outside the gene matches: 8. The chain's CDR3 is CATNDREPYEQYF. DNA of the CDR3: TGTGCCACCAACGACAGGGAACCCTACGAGCAGTACTTC.

The gene calls are TRBV6-4 and TRBJ2-3, with D tentatively TRBD2 (5 bases). Germline V gene sequence: CDR1 MRHNA, CDR2 SNTAGT. This CDR3 is built from 15 residues. Trimming shortened V by 0 bases and J by 6 bases, and 13 bases separated the two germline ends. CDR3 sequence (DNA): TGTGCCAGCAGTGACTCGGTATTAGGCGGGGATACGCAGTATTTT. This sequence encodes CASSDSVLGGDTQYF.

This clone was recorded once. The rearrangement links TRBV4-3 to TRBJ2-7; TRBD1 aligns across 9 bases. CDR1 is LGHNA and CDR2 is YSLEER in the germline V gene. This CDR3 is 17 amino acids long. V shed 4 bases, J shed 1 base, and the junction held 11 bases outside the gene matches. The CDR3 loop reads CASSPTTGTGLSYEQYF. In nucleotides, the CDR3 is TGCGCCAGCAGCCCAACCACCGGGACAGGGCTTTCCTACGAGCAGTACTTC.

The genes are TRBV7-8 and TRBJ2-7, with 8 bases fitting TRBD1. The CDR3 contains 16 residues. CDR1 and CDR2 from the germline V gene are SGHVS and FQNEAQ. J lost 3 bases, V lost 4 bases, and 11 bases had no gene match. CDR3 bases: TGTGCCAGCAGCTCCCCCCGACAGGGGTATGGCTACGAGCAGTACTTC. It codes for CASSSPRQGYGYEQYF.

The genes are TRBV6-1 and TRBJ2-7; maybe TRBD1 (5 bases). V was cut by 5 bases and J by 0 bases, with 11 bases left in between. The CDR3 extends over 14 amino acids. Per the germline V gene, CDR1 is MNHNS and CDR2 is SASEGT. CDR3 region: CASSREDISYEQYF. In nucleotides, the CDR3 is TGTGCCAGCAGTCGCGAGGACATCTCCTACGAGCAGTACTTC.

The chain uses TRBV7-2 and TRBJ2-7; 8 positions match TRBD2. V shed 1 base and J 2 bases; nucleotides not matched to a gene: 4. CDR3 length equals 15 residues. Germline lookup yields CDR1 SGHTA and CDR2 FQGNSA. The DNA of the CDR3 is TGTGCCAGCAGCTTAGTTATTAGCGGGACCTACGAGCAGTACTTC. It encodes CASSLVISGTYEQYF.

The genes are TRBV10-1 and TRBJ2-7, with D possibly TRBD2 on 6 matching bases. Germline CDR1 is WNHNN and CDR2 is SYGVQD (reference sequence). Trimming pared 4 bases from V and 6 bases from J, leaving 16 bases between. This CDR3 has 14 residues. CDR3 residues: CASSARPGGAEQYF. CDR3 bases: TGCGCCAGCAGTGCCAGACCCGGGGGTGCCGAGCAGTACTTC.

This sequence joins TRBV11-3 and TRBJ2-2, with 11 bases identical to TRBD2. In germline, CDR1 is SGHNT, CDR2 YENEEA. The CDR3 loop spans 16 amino acids. V dropped 5 bases and J dropped 1; count of bases not matched to a gene: 3. Written as DNA, the CDR3 is TGTGCCAGCAGCCCTCTAGCGGGAGGGAACACCGGGGAGCTGTTTTTT. Encoded protein: CASSPLAGGNTGELFF.

This chain connects TRBV7-9 to TRBJ1-2; D call uncertain. This CDR3 contains 16 residues. The V end was cut by 3 bases, the J end by 2 bases, with 16 bases between. CDR1 and CDR2 from the germline V gene are SEHNR and FQNEAQ (reference sequence). CDR3 region: CASSLAGRPLNYGYTF. The CDR3 bases are TGTGCCAGCAGCTTGGCGGGTCGACCCCTAAACTATGGCTACACCTTC. Full variable domain (remainder filled in from reference TRBV7-9 and TRBJ1-2): DTGVSQNPRHKITKRGQNVTFRCDPISEHNRLYWYRQTLGQGPEFLTYFQNEAQLEKSRLLSDRFSAERPKGSFSTLEIQRTEQGDSAMYLCASSLAGRPLNYGYTFGSGTRLTVV.

In this sample, this clone turned up once. V and J are TRBV21-1 and TRBJ2-7; the table's D call, TRBD2, has no DNA check behind it. TRBV21-1 is labeled a pseudogene. CDR3 length: 15 residues. CDR3 in DNA: TGTGCCAGCAGCAAACCTCGCGGGTCCCCCTACGAGCAGTACTTC. As protein: CASSKPRGSPYEQYF.

This chain joins TRBV9 and TRBJ1-4; unclear D gene. Germline loops: CDR1 SGDLS, CDR2 YYNGEE. Trimming stripped 2 bases from V and 0 bases from J, with 5 bases between. The CDR3 spans 14 residues. For the CDR3, the DNA is TGTGCCAGCAGCGTTTCTGCAACTAATGAAAAACTGTTTTTT. Amino acids: CASSVSATNEKLFF.